These 17 T cell receptor beta chains share one sample of origin, sequenced in a study of radiotherapy plus CTLA-4 blockade in lung cancer. Method: immunoSEQ multiplex PCR; TCRdb's copy keeps in-frame clones and lacks some. The sample lists about 98,000 clones; approximately 78% were seen once. The sequenced sample was peripheral blood, obtained from a patient treated with radiotherapy plus ipilimumab. Receptors originate from a human donor with non-small cell lung cancer who had a partial response to radiotherapy plus ipilimumab.

This clone has more than one count but fewer than ten. The rearrangement links TRBV7-9 to TRBJ2-5; TRBD2 matches at 7 bases. Near its end, the DNA agrees better with TRBJ2-7, so the J call may be wrong. This CDR3 has 18 residues. The germline gives CDR1 SEHNR, CDR2 FQNEAQ (reference sequence). CDR3 bases: TGTGCCAGCAGCTTAGCGGGAGGGCCCATTCAACCGGTCTACGAGCAGTACTTC. Its translation is CASSLAGGPIQPVYEQYF.

The V call is TRBV7-2, the J call TRBJ2-7, with D perhaps matching TRBD1 (6 bases). V shed 1 base and J shed 7 bases, with 17 bases lying between them. The CDR3 contains 15 residues. CDR1 and CDR2 from the germline V gene are SGHTA and FQGNSA. The CDR3: CASSLGTDGAWEQYF. CDR3 nucleotide sequence: TGTGCCAGCAGCTTAGGGACAGACGGAGCGTGGGAGCAGTACTTC.

The rearrangement uses TRBV7-3 and TRBJ1-2; TRBD1 agrees at 9 bases. CDR1 is SGHTA and CDR2 is FQGTGA in the germline V gene. This CDR3 contains 15 residues. The V gene end was trimmed by 2 bases and the J gene end by 4 bases; junction bases not matched to a gene: 5. The CDR3 protein is CASSLGGTGTYGYTF. The CDR3 bases are TGTGCCAGCAGCTTAGGCGGGACAGGGACCTATGGCTACACCTTC.

The chain combines TRBV2 with TRBJ2-7; 8 nucleotides line up with TRBD1. Looked up from germline, CDR1 is SNHLY and CDR2 is FYNNEI. V lost 4 bases to trimming and J lost 5 bases; unmatched junction nucleotides: 4. The CDR3 spans 13 residues. CDR3 loop: CASSGADRDEQYF. The DNA for the CDR3 is TGTGCCAGCAGTGGGGCGGACAGGGACGAGCAGTACTTC.

This chain links TRBV28 with TRBJ2-1; 10 bases match TRBD1. The CDR3 is 13 residues long. The V gene's germline CDR1 is MDHEN and CDR2 SYDVKM. V shed 4 bases, J shed 7 bases, and the junction held 1 base outside the gene matches. The CDR3 spells CASSSGQGNEQFF. The CDR3 coding sequence is TGTGCCAGCAGTTCGGGACAGGGGAATGAGCAGTTCTTC.

This CDR3 reads CASSLGGGRRETQYF. CDR3 DNA sequence: TGTGCCAGCAGCCTGGGAGGGGGGCGGAGGGAGACCCAGTACTTC. V gene TRBV7-7 combines with J gene TRBJ2-5; TRBD2 might be the D (7 bases). V shed 5 bases and J shed 5 bases, with 18 bases lying between them. Germline V gene sequence: CDR1 SSHAT, CDR2 FNYEAQ (reference sequence). The CDR3 is made up of 15 amino acids.

This clone was found once. The chain joins TRBV5-5 to TRBJ2-1; maybe TRBD2 (6 bases). V dropped 2 bases and J dropped 2 bases, with 11 bases sitting between them. Germline V gives CDR1 SGHKS, CDR2 YYEKEE (reference sequence). The CDR3 covers 15 residues. CDR3 amino acids: CASSFGGLTYNEQFF. The DNA for the CDR3 is TGTGCCAGCAGCTTTGGGGGGTTAACCTACAATGAGCAGTTCTTC.

The V call is TRBV7-2, the J call TRBJ2-7; D not certain. There are 14 residues in the CDR3. V shed 5 bases and J shed 0 bases, with 11 bases lying between them. Per the germline V gene, CDR1 is SGHTA and CDR2 is FQGNSA. CDR3 loop: CASSQEPGSYEQYF. The DNA for the CDR3 is TGTGCCAGCAGCCAAGAACCCGGCTCCTACGAGCAGTACTTC.

J is TRBJ1-1 and V is TRBV6-1, with D hard to call. Trimming pared 4 bases from V and 1 base from J, leaving 7 bases between. CDR3 size: 13 residues. CDR1 and CDR2 from the germline V gene are MNHNS and SASEGT. The CDR3 reads CASSGWQNTEAFF. The DNA of the CDR3 is TGTGCCAGCAGTGGATGGCAGAACACTGAAGCTTTCTTT.

The chain joins TRBV28 to TRBJ2-7; 7 bases are shared with TRBD1. The CDR3 totals 16 residues. V trimming: 6 bases; J trimming: 4 bases; junction bases outside the gene matches: 15. The germline CDR1 and CDR2 sequences are MDHEN and SYDVKM. The CDR3 DNA sequence: TGTGCCAGCAGCGCACCAGACAGGGATCGGCGGTACGAGCAGTACTTC. Its translation is CASSAPDRDRRYEQYF.

V gene TRBV10-3 combines with J gene TRBJ2-5; TRBD1 aligns across 9 bases. The J segment lost 2 bases and the V segment lost 2 bases, leaving 3 bases of the junction unmatched. Germline-derived CDR1 and CDR2 are ENHRY and SYGVKD. This CDR3 comprises 15 residues. The CDR3 DNA sequence: TGTGCCATCAGTGAGGACAGGGGGTATCAAGAGACCCAGTACTTC. Translating it yields CAISEDRGYQETQYF.

The rearrangement joins TRBV28 to TRBJ1-5; 7 nucleotides align to TRBD1. Losses at the gene ends were 5 bases for V and 1 base for J; bases not matched to a gene: 14. The CDR3 extends over 18 amino acids. Germline V lookup: CDR1 MDHEN, CDR2 SYDVKM. The CDR3 DNA reads as TGTGCCAGCAGTGACCCCCCCGGGACAGACTTCAGCAATCAGCCCCAGCATTTT. It encodes CASSDPPGTDFSNQPQHF.

This chain connects TRBV27 to TRBJ1-3; D gene ambiguous. Germline-derived CDR1 and CDR2 are MNHEY and SMNVEV (reference sequence). The CDR3 consists of 15 residues. Trimming removed 5 bases from V and 0 bases from J, with 11 bases in between. CDR3 in DNA: TGTGCCAGCAGTCCCAGTTGGAGCTCTGGAAACACCATATATTTT. Amino acids: CASSPSWSSGNTIYF.

The J gene is TRBJ2-1, the V gene TRBV29-1; TRBD1 matches 8 bases. The CDR3 extends over 13 amino acids. V shed 7 bases and J 6 bases; nucleotides not matched to a gene: 8. The germline CDR1 and CDR2 sequences are SQVTM and ANQGSEA. The CDR3 loop reads CSARQGKGNEQFF. The CDR3 DNA reads TGCAGCGCCCGACAGGGGAAAGGCAATGAGCAGTTCTTC.

In this sample, this clone turned up once. This chain links TRBV28 with TRBJ2-1, with 7 bases matching TRBD1. V was clipped by 5 bases and J by 0 bases; unmatched bases: 4. In germline, CDR1 is MDHEN, CDR2 SYDVKM. The CDR3 totals 15 residues. As DNA, the CDR3 is TGTGCCAGCAGTACCAGGGGGAGCTCCTACAATGAGCAGTTCTTC. Protein product: CASSTRGSSYNEQFF.

Only a few counts were recorded for this clone. CDR3 DNA sequence: TGTGCCAGCAGCCCCCGGGACAGGGGAGACGAGCAGTACTTC. This encodes CASSPRDRGDEQYF. The rearrangement uses TRBV7-8 and TRBJ2-7, with 10 bases lining up with TRBD1. The junction had 6 bases not matched to a gene; V was cut back by 5 bases and J by 5 bases. Germline V gives CDR1 SGHVS, CDR2 FQNEAQ. CDR3 length equals 14 residues.

The sample holds a few counts of this clone. The chain's CDR3 is CASSHSGTSGASTDTQYF. CDR3 coding DNA: TGCGCCAGCAGCCATTCCGGGACTAGCGGAGCTAGCACAGATACGCAGTATTTT. The rearrangement joins TRBV4-1 to TRBJ2-3, with TRBD2 matching over 11 bases. There are 18 residues in the CDR3. Germline lookup yields CDR1 MGHRA and CDR2 YSYEKL. The V segment lost 3 bases and the J segment 0 bases; nucleotides outside the gene matches: 8.